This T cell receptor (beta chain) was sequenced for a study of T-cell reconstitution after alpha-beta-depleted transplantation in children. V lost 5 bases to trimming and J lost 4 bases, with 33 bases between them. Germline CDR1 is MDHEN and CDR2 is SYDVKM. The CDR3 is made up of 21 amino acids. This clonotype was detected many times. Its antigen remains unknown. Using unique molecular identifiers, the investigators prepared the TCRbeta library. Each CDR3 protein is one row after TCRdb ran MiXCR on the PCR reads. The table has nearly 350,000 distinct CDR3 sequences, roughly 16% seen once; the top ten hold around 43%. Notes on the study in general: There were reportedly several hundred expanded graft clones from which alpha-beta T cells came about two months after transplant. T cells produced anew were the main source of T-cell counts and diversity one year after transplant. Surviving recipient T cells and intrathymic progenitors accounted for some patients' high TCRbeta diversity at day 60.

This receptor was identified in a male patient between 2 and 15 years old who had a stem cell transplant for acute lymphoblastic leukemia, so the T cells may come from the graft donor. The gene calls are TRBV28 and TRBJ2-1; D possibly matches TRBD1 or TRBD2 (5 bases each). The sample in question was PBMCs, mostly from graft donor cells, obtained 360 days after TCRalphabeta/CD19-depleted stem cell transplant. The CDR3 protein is CASSLAQVGTIDITLYNEQFF. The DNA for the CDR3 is TGTGCCAGCAGTCTGGCGCAAGTTGGGACCATCGATATTACCCTATACAATGAGCAGTTCTTC.